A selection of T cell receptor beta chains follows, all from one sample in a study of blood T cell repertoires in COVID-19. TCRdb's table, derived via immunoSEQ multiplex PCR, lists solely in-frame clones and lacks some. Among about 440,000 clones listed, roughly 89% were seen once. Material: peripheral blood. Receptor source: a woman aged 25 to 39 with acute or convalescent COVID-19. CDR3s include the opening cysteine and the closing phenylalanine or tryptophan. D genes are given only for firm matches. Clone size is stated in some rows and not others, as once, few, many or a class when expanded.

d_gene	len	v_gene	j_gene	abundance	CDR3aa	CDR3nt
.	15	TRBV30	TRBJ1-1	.	CAWSRDSTWDTEAFF	TGTGCCTGGAGTAGAGATTCGACTTGGGACACTGAAGCTTTCTTT
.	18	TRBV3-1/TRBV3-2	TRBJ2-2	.	CASSQIRTGGPFTGELFF	TGTGCCAGCAGCCAGATTCGTACGGGGGGCCCCTTCACCGGGGAGCTGTTTTTT
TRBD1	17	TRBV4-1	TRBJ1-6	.	CASSQPTGTGGGSPLHF	TGCGCCAGCAGCCAACCTACCGGGACAGGGGGAGGTTCACCCCTCCACTTT
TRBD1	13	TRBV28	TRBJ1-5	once	CVIMGGTGQPQHF	TGTGTCATCATGGGAGGGACAGGGCAGCCCCAGCATTTT
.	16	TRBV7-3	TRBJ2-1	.	CASSPTTGRSYNEQFF	TGTGCCAGCAGCCCTACAACAGGGAGAAGTTACAATGAGCAGTTCTTC
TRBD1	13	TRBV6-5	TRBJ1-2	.	CASSTTGVYGYTF	TGTGCCAGCAGTACCACAGGGGTCTATGGCTACACCTTC
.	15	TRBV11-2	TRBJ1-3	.	CASSLDDTSGNTIYF	TGTGCCAGCAGCTTAGATGACACCTCTGGAAACACCATATATTTT
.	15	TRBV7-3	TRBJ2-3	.	CASSLLGAVTDTQYF	TGTGCCAGCAGCTTATTAGGGGCAGTAACAGATACGCAGTATTTT
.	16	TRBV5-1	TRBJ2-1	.	CASSVGRPLGNNEQFF	TGCGCCAGCAGTGTCGGGCGGCCTCTCGGGAACAATGAGCAGTTCTTC
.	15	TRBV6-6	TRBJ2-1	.	CASSYVGGASNEQFF	TGTGCCAGCAGTTACGTGGGGGGGGCCTCCAATGAGCAGTTCTTC
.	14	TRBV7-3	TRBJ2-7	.	CASSLTGASLEQYF	TGTGCCAGCAGCTTAACGGGGGCATCGCTGGAGCAGTACTTC
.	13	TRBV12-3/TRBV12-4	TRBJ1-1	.	CASIRGVKGEAFF	TGTGCCAGCATTCGCGGGGTAAAGGGTGAAGCTTTCTTT
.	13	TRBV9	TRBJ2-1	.	CASSVVQSGEQFF	TGTGCCAGCAGCGTAGTACAAAGTGGTGAGCAGTTCTTC
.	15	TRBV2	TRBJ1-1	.	CASSDDRQKNTEAFF	TGTGCCAGCAGCGATGATAGACAGAAGAACACTGAAGCTTTCTTT
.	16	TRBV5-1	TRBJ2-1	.	CASSPAPLPSDNEQFF	TGCGCCAGCAGCCCCGCACCCCTCCCTAGTGACAATGAGCAGTTCTTC
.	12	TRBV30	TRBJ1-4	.	CAWRGGYEKLFF	TGTGCCTGGAGGGGGGGGTATGAAAAACTGTTTTTT
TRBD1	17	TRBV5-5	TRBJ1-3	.	CASSSGTGATSGNTIYF	TGTGCCAGCAGCTCAGGGACAGGGGCGACCTCTGGAAACACCATATATTTT
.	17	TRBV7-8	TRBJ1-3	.	CASSLALLGSSGNTIYF	TGTGCCAGCAGCTTAGCGCTCCTCGGGAGCTCTGGAAACACCATATATTTT
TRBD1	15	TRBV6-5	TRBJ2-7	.	CASTDPRQGTNEQYF	TGTGCCAGCACCGACCCGCGACAGGGGACCAACGAGCAGTACTTC
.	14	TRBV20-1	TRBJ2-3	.	CSASPPTSADTQYF	TGCAGTGCTAGTCCCCCCACTTCCGCCGATACGCAGTATTTT
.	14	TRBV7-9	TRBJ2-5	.	CASSLEEYQETQYF	TGTGCCAGCAGCTTAGAGGAGTACCAAGAGACCCAGTACTTC
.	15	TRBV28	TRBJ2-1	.	CASSLFGSSYNEQFF	TGTGCCAGCAGTTTATTTGGGAGCTCCTACAATGAGCAGTTCTTC
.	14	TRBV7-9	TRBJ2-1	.	CASSLSGLGNEQFF	TGTGCCAGCAGCTTGTCGGGTCTGGGCAATGAGCAGTTCTTC
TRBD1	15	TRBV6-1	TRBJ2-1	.	CASSIATGVFDEQFF	TGTGCCAGCAGTATCGCCACAGGGGTTTTCGATGAGCAGTTCTTC
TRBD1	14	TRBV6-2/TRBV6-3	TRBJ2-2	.	CASSGQGTTGELFF	TGTGCCAGCAGCGGACAGGGCACCACCGGGGAGCTGTTTTTT
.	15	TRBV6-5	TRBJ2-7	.	CASSYSNRAPYEQYF	TGTGCCAGCAGTTACTCGAACAGGGCACCCTACGAGCAGTACTTC
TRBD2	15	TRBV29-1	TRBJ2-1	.	CSVEEASGGFNEQFF	TGCAGCGTTGAAGAGGCCAGCGGGGGATTCAATGAGCAGTTCTTC
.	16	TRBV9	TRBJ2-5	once	CASSLRDSPSQETQYF	TGTGCCAGCAGCCTCCGTGATTCACCCAGCCAAGAGACCCAGTACTTC
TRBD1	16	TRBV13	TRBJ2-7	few	CASSLGQGLGSYEQYF	TGTGCCAGCAGCCTCGGACAGGGCTTGGGCTCCTACGAGCAGTACTTC
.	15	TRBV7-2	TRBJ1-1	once	CASSSRQVSNTEAFF	TGTGCCAGCAGCTCCCGGCAGGTTTCGAACACTGAAGCTTTCTTT
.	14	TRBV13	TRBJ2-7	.	CASSFGRRKDEQYF	TGTGCCAGCAGCTTTGGGCGCCGGAAAGACGAGCAGTACTTC
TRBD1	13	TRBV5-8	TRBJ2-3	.	CASSSGGPDTQYF	TGTGCCAGCAGCTCAGGGGGCCCAGATACGCAGTATTTT
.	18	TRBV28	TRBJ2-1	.	CASSLKRLGLRGRNEQFF	TGTGCCAGCAGTTTAAAGAGGTTAGGACTTAGAGGTAGGAATGAGCAGTTCTTC
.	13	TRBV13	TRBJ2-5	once	CASSLGLEETQYF	TGTGCCAGCAGCCTCGGACTGGAAGAGACCCAGTACTTC
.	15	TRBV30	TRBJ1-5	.	CAWSVGGPSNQPQHF	TGTGCCTGGAGTGTCGGGGGACCCAGCAATCAGCCCCAGCATTTT
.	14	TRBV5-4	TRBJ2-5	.	CASSWNRDQETQYF	TGTGCCAGCAGCTGGAACAGGGATCAAGAGACCCAGTACTTC
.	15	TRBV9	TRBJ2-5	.	CASSRRGGSEETQYF	TGTGCCAGCAGCCGGAGGGGGGGATCGGAGGAGACCCAGTACTTC
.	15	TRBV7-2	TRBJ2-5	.	CASSLAGGASETQYF	TGTGCCAGCAGCTTAGCTGGCGGGGCCTCGGAGACCCAGTACTTC
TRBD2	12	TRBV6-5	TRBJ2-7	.	CASRRLAGEQYF	TGTGCCAGCAGGCGACTAGCGGGCGAGCAGTACTTC
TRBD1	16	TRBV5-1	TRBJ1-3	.	CASSPGTGGIGNTIYF	TGCGCCAGCAGCCCCGGGACAGGGGGCATCGGAAACACCATATATTTT
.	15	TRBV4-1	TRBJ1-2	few	CASSPKAGFVYGYTF	TGCGCCAGCAGCCCCAAAGCAGGTTTCGTCTATGGCTACACCTTC
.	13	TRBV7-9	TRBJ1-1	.	CASSLDMNTEAFF	TGTGCCAGCAGCTTAGATATGAACACTGAAGCTTTCTTT
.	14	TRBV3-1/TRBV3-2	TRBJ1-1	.	CASSPRGTDTEAFF	TGTGCCAGCAGCCCGCGCGGGACTGACACTGAAGCTTTCTTT
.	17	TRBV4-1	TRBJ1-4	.	CASSQDYRSATNEKLFF	TGCGCCAGCAGCCAAGACTATCGTTCCGCAACTAATGAAAAACTGTTTTTT
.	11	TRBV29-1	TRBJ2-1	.	CSVVSGSEQFF	TGCAGCGTTGTCTCGGGAAGTGAGCAGTTCTTC
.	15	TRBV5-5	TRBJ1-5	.	CASSSTEYSNQPQHF	TGTGCCAGCAGCTCGACAGAATACAGCAATCAGCCCCAGCATTTT
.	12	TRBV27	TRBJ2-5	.	CASSSYLGTQYF	TGTGCCAGCAGTTCCTACCTAGGGACCCAGTACTTC
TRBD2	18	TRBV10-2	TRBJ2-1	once	CASSVHSRRGGSYNEQFF	TGCGCCAGCAGTGTCCACTCCCGTCGGGGGGGGTCCTACAATGAGCAGTTCTTC
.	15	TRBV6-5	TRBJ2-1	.	CASSYFTSSYNEQFF	TGTGCCAGCAGTTACTTCACCAGCTCCTACAATGAGCAGTTCTTC
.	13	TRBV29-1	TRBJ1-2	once	CSVTGGKHYGYTF	TGCAGCGTTACTGGCGGAAAACACTATGGCTACACCTTC
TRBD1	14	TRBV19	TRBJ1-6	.	CASCERTGNSPLHF	TGTGCCAGTTGTGAAAGGACAGGGAATTCACCCCTCCACTTT
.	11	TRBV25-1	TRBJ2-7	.	CASSQGYEQYF	TGTGCCAGCAGTCAGGGTTACGAGCAGTACTTC
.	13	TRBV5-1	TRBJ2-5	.	CASSFLPRETQYF	TGCGCCAGCAGCTTCCTTCCGAGGGAGACCCAGTACTTC
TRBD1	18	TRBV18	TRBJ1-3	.	CASSPGTGRSVAGNTIYF	TGTGCCAGCTCACCCGGGACAGGGAGAAGTGTTGCTGGAAACACCATATATTTT
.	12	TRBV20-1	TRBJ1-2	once	CSASSRVYGYTF	TGCAGTGCTAGTTCACGGGTTTATGGCTACACCTTC
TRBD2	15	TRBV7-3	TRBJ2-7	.	CASSLTAGGPYEQYF	TGTGCCAGCAGCTTAACTGCGGGGGGGCCCTACGAGCAGTACTTC
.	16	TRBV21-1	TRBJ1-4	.	CASSNPGGLGNLKLFF	TGTGCCAGCAGCAATCCGGGGGGTTTGGGGAACCTTAAACTGTTTTTT
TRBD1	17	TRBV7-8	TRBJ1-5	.	CASSPQTGGVGNQPQHF	TGTGCCAGCAGCCCTCAGACAGGGGGGGTGGGCAATCAGCCCCAGCATTTT
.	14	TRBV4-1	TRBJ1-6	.	CASSQRTMDSPLHF	TGCGCCAGCAGCCAAAGGACTATGGATTCACCCCTCCACTTT
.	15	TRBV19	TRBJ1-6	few	CASSIEATGNSPLHF	TGTGCCAGTAGTATAGAGGCGACAGGAAACTCACCCCTCCACTTT